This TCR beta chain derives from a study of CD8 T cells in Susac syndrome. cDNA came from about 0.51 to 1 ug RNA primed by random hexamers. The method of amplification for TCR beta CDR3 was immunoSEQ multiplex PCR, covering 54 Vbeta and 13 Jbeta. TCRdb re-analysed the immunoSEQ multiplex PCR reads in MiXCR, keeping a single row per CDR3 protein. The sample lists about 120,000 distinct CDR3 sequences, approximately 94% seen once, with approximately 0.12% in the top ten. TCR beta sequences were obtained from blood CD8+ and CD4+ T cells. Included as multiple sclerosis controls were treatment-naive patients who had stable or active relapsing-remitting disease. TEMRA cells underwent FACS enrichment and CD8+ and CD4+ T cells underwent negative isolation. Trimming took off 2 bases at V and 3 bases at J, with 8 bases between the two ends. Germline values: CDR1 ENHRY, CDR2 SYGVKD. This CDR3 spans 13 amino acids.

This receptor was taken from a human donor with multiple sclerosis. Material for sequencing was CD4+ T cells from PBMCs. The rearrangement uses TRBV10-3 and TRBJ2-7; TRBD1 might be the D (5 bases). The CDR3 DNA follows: TGTGCCATCAGTGAGAGACAGTACTACGAGCAGTACTTC. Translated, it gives CAISERQYYEQYF.